This T cell receptor beta chain is drawn from a study of blood T cell repertoires in COVID-19 (dated by TCRdb to 2020 to 2021). Context from the whole study: Collaborator samples came from the United States, Italy and Spain and covered acute and convalescent phases of COVID-19. Subjects who had been exposed to COVID-19, were actively infected with it, or had recovered from it provided the deeply sampled blood TCRbeta repertoires that made up the dataset. Samples were obtained from the ongoing ImmuneRACE study (first 160 participants) and from 1,254 subjects provided by 6 global collaborators. The material from the prospective study consisted of cDNA or gDNA derived from T cells, B-cell-depleted T cells, or PBMCs. HLA class I and class II types, where available, came from metadata supplied by the sample provider rather than from assay-based typing. A de-identified subject ID, COVID-19 status, age in years and sex were almost always included in the sample metadata. The repertoires were released in a freely available public database intended as a resource for research on the immune response to SARS-CoV-2.

In Seattle, one collaborating source enrolled patients while the infection was active and tracked those patients longitudinally over the course of disease. The collaborating institutions used their own protocols to collect whole blood in K2EDTA tubes. Collaborator samples were shipped for TCRbeta analysis as frozen whole blood, isolated PBMCs, or DNA extracted from either sample type. The immunoSEQ Assay, a bias-controlled multiplex PCR, was used to amplify TCRbeta CDR3 regions from genomic DNA. As for the authors' bioinformatics: The number of nucleated cells in each sample was estimated from the amplification of reference gene primers within the assay. To quantify the absolute abundance of each unique TCRbeta CDR3 rearrangement, sequence reads were collapsed and filtered. For each sample, productive Simpson clonality was calculated as the square root of Simpson's diversity index over productive rearrangements. Here the immuneACCESS table is served through TCRdb, limited to in-frame sequences with V and J called. Missing clones are a known gap in these copies; in checked studies unresolved V genes cover under half, and the rest lacks a known reason. V and J calls and clone size are given by that table; D and trimming were obtained from the DNA. This sample is represented by over 85,000 clones; approximately 90% of them were singletons. The ten most abundant clones make up 4% to 5% of the sample.

What the authors observed across the whole study: Clinical and demographic metadata were provided uncurated, with the amount varying by source and participant.

CDR1 and CDR2 (MNHNY, SVGAGI) derive from the germline V gene (reference sequence). The CDR3 runs 13 amino acids, cysteine and phenylalanine included. CDR3 DNA is the only sequence kept; it has 39 bases, read in frame from the first base. The junction carries 9 bases between V and J, which are trimmed by 6 bases and 1 base respectively. About this clone: It has no known antigen specificity. The input lacks base qualities; no much larger clone sits a single base away.

Source material: peripheral blood. The rearranged segments are TRBV6-6 and TRBJ1-1; the D gene is perhaps TRBD1, on 6 matching bases. This clonotype was obtained from a human donor with COVID-19, enrolled during active disease. The donor label of this sample is uncertain. The CDR3 region reads CASSTTGNTEAFF. At the DNA level, the sequence is TGTGCCAGCAGCACGACAGGGAACACTGAAGCTTTCTTT.